The 10 T cell receptor beta chains below come from one sample, sequenced in a study of naive and memory T cell subsets (dated by TCRdb to the late 2010s). Library method: UMI-ligation and nested PCR. Sequencing instrument: Illumina MiSeq. The beta constant-region primer was an equimolar mix of two oligonucleotides covering both TRBC1 and TRBC2. TCRdb cleaned the public reads at Q25 with fastp, built clones with MiXCR and kept in-frame beta chains. All rows with the same CDR3 protein become a single entry with the most common DNA and genes. The sample includes some 85,000 distinct CDR3 sequences, with under 15% observed a single time. The leading ten clones occupy 0.75% to 0.95% of the sample. Sample: central memory CD4+ T cells from blood. The sample's cell subset or site, from its label and the paper: central memory, CD45RA- CD27+. These receptors came from a human donor in good health.

The CDR3 DNA reads TGTGCCAGCTCACCATTTTTTCTGGGACAAGACTCTGGGGCCAACGTCCTGACTTTC. As protein: CASSPFFLGQDSGANVLTF. This chain connects TRBV18 to TRBJ2-6; D perhaps matches TRBD1 (6 bases). The CDR3 consists of 19 residues. V lost 2 bases to trimming and J lost 0 bases, with 17 bases between them. The germline CDR1 and CDR2 sequences are KGHSH and LQKENI.

In its sample, this clonotype was seen many times. This chain uses TRBV5-6 with TRBJ2-7; possible D gene TRBD2, 5 bases. With 0 bases removed from V and 3 bases from J, the gap between germline ends came to 13 bases. This CDR3 spans 15 amino acids. The V gene's germline CDR1 is SGHDT and CDR2 YYEEEE. For the CDR3, the DNA is TGTGCCAGCAGCTTGGGAGCGGACGGAGTCTACGAGCAGTACTTC. This translates into CASSLGADGVYEQYF.

This clonotype was seen a handful of times. This chain uses TRBV6-2 or TRBV6-3 with TRBJ2-7; D unclear. This CDR3 has 12 residues. The ends were cut back, 5 bases at V and 4 bases at J, with 9 bases in the middle. Germline V gene sequence: CDR1 MNHEY, CDR2 SVGEGT. The CDR3 loop reads CASSRAEYEQYF. CDR3 DNA sequence: TGTGCCAGCAGTCGAGCTGAATACGAGCAGTACTTC.

This clonotype was counted between two and nine times. The rearrangement uses TRBV20-1 and TRBJ2-7; weak D call: TRBD1 (6 bases). The CDR3 runs 13 residues. The germline CDR1 and CDR2 sequences are DFQATT and SNEGSKA (reference sequence). V was clipped by 3 bases and J by 0 bases, with 9 bases between them. As DNA, the CDR3 is TGCAGTGCTAGTCCCAGGGGCTCCTACGAGCAGTACTTC. Protein: CSASPRGSYEQYF.

This chain uses TRBV18 with TRBJ1-1; perhaps TRBD1 as D (5 bases). Germline assignment: CDR1 KGHSH and CDR2 LQKENI. V lost 4 bases and J lost 0, with 12 bases in between. This CDR3 comprises 15 residues. Here the CDR3 DNA reads TGTGCCAGCTCACGGGACGGCCCCTTGAACACTGAAGCTTTCTTT. This translates into CASSRDGPLNTEAFF. Supplemented by reference TRBV18 and TRBJ1-1, the full variable domain reads NAGVMQNPRHLVRRRGQEARLRCSPMKGHSHVYWYRQLPEEGLKFMVYLQKENIIDESGMPKERFSAEFPKEGPSILRIQQVVRGDSAAYFCASSRDGPLNTEAFFGQGTRLTVV.

This clonotype was seen ten or more times. The CDR3: CASSQSGVEQFF. DNA of the CDR3: TGTGCCAGCAGCCAAAGCGGGGTGGAGCAGTTCTTC. The chain recombines TRBV3-1 with TRBJ2-1, with 7 bases identical to TRBD2. The V gene's germline CDR1 is LGHDT and CDR2 YNNKEL (reference sequence). V was pared by 2 bases and J by 10 bases, with 2 bases of the junction left unmatched. The CDR3 is made up of 12 amino acids.

The genes are TRBV20-1 and TRBJ2-5; D may be TRBD2 (5 bases). There are 13 residues in the CDR3. The ends were cut back, 0 bases at V and 5 bases at J, with 10 bases in the middle. Germline-derived CDR1 and CDR2 are DFQATT and SNEGSKA (reference sequence). Here the CDR3 reads CSAREAVAETQYF. In nucleotides, the CDR3 is TGCAGTGCTAGAGAAGCAGTAGCGGAGACCCAGTACTTC.

This clonotype has more than one count but fewer than ten. The chain links TRBV15 to TRBJ1-1; D gene uncertain. CDR3 size: 12 residues. The germline V gene has CDR1 LNHNV and CDR2 YYDKDF (reference sequence). Between the trimmed V and J ends, which lost 4 bases and 4 bases, there was a span of 7 bases. CDR3 in DNA: TGTGCCACCAGCACTGGCGGCACTGAAGCTTTCTTT. Its translation is CATSTGGTEAFF.

This clonotype was seen a few times. The chain couples TRBV4-1 to TRBJ2-1, with D perhaps being TRBD1 or TRBD2 (5 bases each). V was trimmed by 3 bases and J by 4 bases, leaving 13 bases between them. CDR3 length equals 15 residues. CDR1 is MGHRA, CDR2 YSYEKL, per germline. CDR3: CASSHSGTEYNEQFF. The CDR3 DNA reads as TGCGCCAGCAGCCACTCCGGGACGGAATACAATGAGCAGTTCTTC.

This clonotype was observed a single time. DNA of the CDR3: TGTGCCAGCAGTCAGGTATGGGAGCAGTTCTTC. This gives the protein CASSQVWEQFF. The chain combines TRBV2 with TRBJ2-1, with D unresolved. V was clipped by 5 bases and J by 10 bases, with 9 bases between them. CDR1 and CDR2 from the germline V gene are SNHLY and FYNNEI. The CDR3 contains 11 residues.